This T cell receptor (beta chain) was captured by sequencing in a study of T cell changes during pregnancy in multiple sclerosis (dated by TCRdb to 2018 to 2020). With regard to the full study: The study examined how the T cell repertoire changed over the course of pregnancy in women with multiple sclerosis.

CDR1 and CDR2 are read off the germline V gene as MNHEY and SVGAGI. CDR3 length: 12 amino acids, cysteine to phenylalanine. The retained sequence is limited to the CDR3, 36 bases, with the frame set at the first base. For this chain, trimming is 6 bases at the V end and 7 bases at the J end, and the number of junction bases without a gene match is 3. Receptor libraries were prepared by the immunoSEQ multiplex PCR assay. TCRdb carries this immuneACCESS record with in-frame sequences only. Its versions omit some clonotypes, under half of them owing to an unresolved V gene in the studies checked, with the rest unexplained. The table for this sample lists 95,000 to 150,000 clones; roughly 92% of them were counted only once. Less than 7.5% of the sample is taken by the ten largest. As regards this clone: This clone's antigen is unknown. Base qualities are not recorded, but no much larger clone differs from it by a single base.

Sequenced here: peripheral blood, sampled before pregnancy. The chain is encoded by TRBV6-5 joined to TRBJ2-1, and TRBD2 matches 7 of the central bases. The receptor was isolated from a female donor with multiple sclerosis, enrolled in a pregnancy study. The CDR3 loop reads CASSRGVNEQFF. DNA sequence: TGTGCCAGCAGCCGGGGGGTAAATGAGCAGTTCTTC.